The clone carrying this T cell receptor (beta chain) occurred many times. No antigen is known for it. The data belong to a study of T cells in Graves' hyperthyroidism and ophthalmopathy. Across the whole study: Peripheral blood was collected at initial diagnosis, before any treatment.

RNA transcripts provided the source from which TCR beta CDR3 regions were amplified. HTBI primers were employed in a first-round RT-PCR of the TCR CDR3. Each CDR3 protein gets one entry after TCRdb re-called the multiplex PCR reads with MiXCR. The table includes 800,000 or so distinct CDR3 sequences, roughly 40% detected once. The diagnoses drew upon clinical symptoms, serum thyroxine and TRAb, thyroid ultrasound and orbital computed tomography. The authors obtained PBMCs from 7.5 to 10 ml of fresh peripheral blood. Overall study results and limits: Before onset, by a median of around six months, the model predicted ophthalmopathy.

This sequence was found in a man aged 18-30 years with Graves' hyperthyroidism. Sequencing input: blood.

CDR3 sequence reads: CASEGLQSETQHF. The DNA for the CDR3 is TGTGCCAGCGAGGGCCTTCAATCGGAAACCCAGCATTTT. The rearrangement uses TRBV6-6 and TRBJ1-5, with D hard to call. Trimming removed 8 bases at V and 11 bases at J, with 19 bases between. Germline values: CDR1 MNHNY, CDR2 SVGAGI (reference sequence). The CDR3 has 13 amino acids.